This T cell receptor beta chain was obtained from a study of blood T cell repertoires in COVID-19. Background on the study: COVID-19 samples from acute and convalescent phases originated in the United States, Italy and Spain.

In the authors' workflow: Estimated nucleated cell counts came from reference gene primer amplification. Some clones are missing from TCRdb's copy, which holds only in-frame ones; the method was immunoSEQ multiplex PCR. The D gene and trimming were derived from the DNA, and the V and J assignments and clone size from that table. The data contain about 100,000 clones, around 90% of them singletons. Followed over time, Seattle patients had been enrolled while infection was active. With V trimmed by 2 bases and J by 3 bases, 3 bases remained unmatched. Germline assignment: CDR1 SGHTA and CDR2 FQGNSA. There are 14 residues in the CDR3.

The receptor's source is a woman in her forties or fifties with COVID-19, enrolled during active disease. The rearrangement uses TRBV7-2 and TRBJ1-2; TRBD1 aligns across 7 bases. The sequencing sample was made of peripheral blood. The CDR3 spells CASSLRGPDYGYTF. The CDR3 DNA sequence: TGTGCCAGCAGCTTAAGGGGGCCTGACTATGGCTACACCTTC.